The present TCR beta chain was sequenced within a study of Ad26.COV2.S vaccination and SARS-CoV-2 variants (dated by TCRdb to 2020 to 2022). A note on the overall study: Donors in the vaccine arm were drawn from COV1001, a phase I-IIa trial of Ad26.COV2.S in healthy adults that was multicentre, randomized, double-blind and placebo-controlled. Ad26.COV2.S was given intramuscularly at 5x10^10 or 1x10^11 viral particles, as a single shot or as two shots 56 days apart. A total of some 30 samples were included in the TCR-sequenced set, comprising roughly 20 Ad26.COV2.S vaccine recipients, 5 placebo recipients and 8 SARS-CoV-2 convalescent individuals. Sequencing of the TCRbeta repertoire served to evaluate the specificity and breadth of SARS-CoV-2-reactive T cell receptors following Ad26.COV2.S vaccination. Participants in the trial were split at random into five groups of five each, receiving low-dose or high-dose Ad26.COV2.S once or twice, or else placebo on both occasions. Blinding of investigators to trial group allocation was maintained during experiments and outcome assessment. General findings and caveats noted by the study authors: After vaccination, spike-specific CD8+ and CD4+ T cell responses were reported to show substantial breadth. The authors noted that total T cell responses may have been underestimated by the TCR breadth and depth analyses. Vaccine and placebo recipients had comparable non-spike TCR breadth, which fits with the vaccine containing only spike. The study lacked the statistical power to compare responses across vaccine doses or regimens. Higher spike-specific TCR breadth was observed in Ad26.COV2.S recipients than in placebo recipients (P = 0.0014).

Taken from the germline V gene, the CDR1 and CDR2 loops are MGHRA and YSYEKL. V loses 2 bases, J loses 0 bases, and the germline ends lie 13 bases apart. The CDR3 goes from the cysteine to the phenylalanine over 16 residues. The kept DNA is CDR3 alone, 48 bases in frame from the first base. Comments on this clone: The antigen it recognizes is unknown. No base qualities exist here, and no much larger clone lies one base off it.

The immunoSEQ Assay was the method used to sequence TCRbeta CDR3 regions. After extraction, genomic DNA underwent amplification by bias-controlled multiplex PCR, followed by high-throughput sequencing. Processing in the source paper ran as follows. To quantify the absolute abundance of every unique TCRbeta CDR3 region, sequences were collapsed and filtered. T cell fraction was estimated by normalizing TCRbeta template counts to usable DNA, which was measured by amplifying reference genes present in all nucleated cells. Repertoire TCRs were annotated as SARS-CoV-2-specific by exact matching of V gene, CDR3 amino acid sequence and J gene to a known reactive TCR set. The reference SARS-CoV-2 TCR set was obtained from MIRA and was filtered for enrichment in COVID-19-positive ImmuneCODE repertoires, whereby public or cross-reactive TCRs were removed. Using the MIRA antigens, annotated TCRs were further analysed by specific ORF or by position within an ORF. Depth was the summed frequency of annotated unique rearrangements, while breadth was defined as annotated unique rearrangements over total unique productive rearrangements. Two-sided Wilcoxon rank-sum tests were used to compare TCR breadth between groups. TCRdb took this table from immuneACCESS and kept in-frame rearrangements with V and J called. Such tables lack part of the clones; where checked against another copy, unresolved V genes explain under half of the gap, and the rest is unexplained. V and J calls and clone size come straight from that table; D and trimming were deduced from the DNA. The sample includes a few hundred thousand clones, with approximately 89% observed a single time. The leading ten clones occupy under 2% of the sample.

Reading the label with the study, this specimen's treatment or condition is: 15 to 20 received Ad26.COV2.S at low or high dose, single or two shots; 5 received placebo; per-sample allocation not given. Repertoires of vaccine and placebo recipients were sequenced from samples collected on day 63 after the first injection. Cohort 1b enrolled 20 to 30 adults aged 18-55 years at a single site in Boston, USA, between 29 July and 7 August 2020. Ad26.COV2.S consisted of a replication-incompetent adenovirus type 26 vector by which a prefusion-stabilized SARS-CoV-2 spike protein from the original Wuhan strain was expressed.

Recombination connected TRBV4-1 to TRBJ1-2; the D segment could be TRBD1, given 6 matching bases. The material was peripheral blood, obtained in a trial of Ad26.COV2.S vaccine versus placebo. The clonotype comes from a person between 18 and 65 years old who received the Ad26.COV2.S COVID-19 vaccine or a placebo. The DNA reads as follows: TGCGCCAGCAGCCAAACCGACAGGCAACCTAACTATGGCTACACCTTC. Its translation reads: CASSQTDRQPNYGYTF.